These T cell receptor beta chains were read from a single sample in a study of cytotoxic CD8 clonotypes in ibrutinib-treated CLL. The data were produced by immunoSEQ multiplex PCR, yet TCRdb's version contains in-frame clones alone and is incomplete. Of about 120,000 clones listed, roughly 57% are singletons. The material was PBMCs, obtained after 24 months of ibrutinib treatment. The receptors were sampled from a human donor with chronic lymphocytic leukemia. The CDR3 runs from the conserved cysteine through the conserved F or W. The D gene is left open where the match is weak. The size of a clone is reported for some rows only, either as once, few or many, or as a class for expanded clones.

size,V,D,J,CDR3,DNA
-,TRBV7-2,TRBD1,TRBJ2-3,CASSLTGGTDTQYF,TGTGCCAGCAGCCTGACAGGGGGAACAGATACGCAGTATTTT
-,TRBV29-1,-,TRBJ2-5,CSVPRTGETQYF,TGCAGCGTCCCCCGGACCGGAGAGACCCAGTACTTC
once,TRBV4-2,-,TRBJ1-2,CASSQVLDKLGYTF,TGTGCCAGCAGCCAAGTTCTGGACAAACTTGGCTACACCTTC
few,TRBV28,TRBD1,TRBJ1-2,CASSSRTGGIGYTF,TGTGCCAGCAGCTCACGGACAGGGGGTATTGGCTACACCTTC
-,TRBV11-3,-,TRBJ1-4,CASSLSTANEKLFF,TGTGCCAGCAGCTTATCTACGGCTAATGAAAAACTGTTTTTT
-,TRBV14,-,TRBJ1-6,CASSQDRGGNSPLHF,TGTGCCAGCAGCCAAGATCGGGGGGGGAATTCACCCCTCCACTTT
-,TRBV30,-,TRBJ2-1,CAWSVRPDNEQFF,TGTGCCTGGAGTGTACGCCCAGACAATGAGCAGTTCTTC
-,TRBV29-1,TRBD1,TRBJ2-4,CSVIDRGKNIQYF,TGCAGCGTGATCGACAGGGGGAAAAACATTCAGTACTTC
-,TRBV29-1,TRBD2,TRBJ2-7,CSGGLASPLYEQYF,TGCAGCGGTGGACTAGCGAGTCCCTTGTACGAGCAGTACTTC
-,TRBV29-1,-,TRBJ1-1,CSVVILNTEAFF,TGCAGCGTTGTAATTTTGAACACTGAAGCTTTCTTT
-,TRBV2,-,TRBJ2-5,CASNRDAGQETQYF,TGTGCCAGCAACCGGGACGCCGGACAAGAGACCCAGTACTTC
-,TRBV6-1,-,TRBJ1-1,CASGVLKDTEAFF,TGTGCCAGCGGAGTCCTTAAAGACACTGAAGCTTTCTTT
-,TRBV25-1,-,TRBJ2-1,CASSAGGFSSYNEQFF,TGTGCCAGCAGTGCCGGCGGGTTTAGCTCCTACAATGAGCAGTTCTTC
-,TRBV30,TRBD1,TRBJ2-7,CAGDRGGHEQYF,TGTGCCGGCGACAGGGGGGGCCACGAGCAGTACTTC
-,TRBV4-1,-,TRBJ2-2,CASSISGELFF,TGCGCCAGCAGCATTTCAGGGGAGCTGTTTTTT
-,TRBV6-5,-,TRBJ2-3,CASSPRGASTDTQYF,TGTGCCAGCAGTCCCCGGGGGGCGTCGACAGATACGCAGTATTTT
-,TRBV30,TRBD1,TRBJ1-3,CAWSTQTDRSSGNTIYF,TGTGCCTGGAGTACCCAGACGGACAGGAGCTCTGGAAACACCATATATTTT
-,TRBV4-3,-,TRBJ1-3,CASSPRISGNTIYF,TGCGCCAGCAGCCCCAGGATCTCTGGAAACACCATATATTTT
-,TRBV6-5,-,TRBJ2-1,CASSPGTGMVF,TGTGCCAGCAGTCCAGGGACGGGAATGGTCTTC
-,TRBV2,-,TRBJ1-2,CASKAGLYGYTF,TGTGCCAGCAAGGCAGGGCTCTATGGCTACACCTTC
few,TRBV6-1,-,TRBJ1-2,CASSERVAKQGLYGYTF,TGTGCCAGCAGTGAACGAGTGGCGAAACAGGGTTTATATGGCTACACCTTC
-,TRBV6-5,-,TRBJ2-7,CASSPPEVTGEQYF,TGTGCCAGCAGTCCCCCGGAGGTTACGGGAGAGCAGTACTTC
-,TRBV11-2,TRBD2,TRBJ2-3,CASSLLAGGGTDTQYF,TGTGCCAGCAGCTTATTAGCGGGGGGTGGCACAGATACGCAGTATTTT
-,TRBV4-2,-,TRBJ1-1,CASSQDTGRNTEAFF,TGTGCCAGCAGCCAAGACACGGGTAGGAACACTGAAGCTTTCTTT
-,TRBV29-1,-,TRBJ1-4,CSVLKATGANEKLFF,TGCAGCGTTCTGAAGGCGACGGGCGCTAATGAAAAACTGTTTTTT
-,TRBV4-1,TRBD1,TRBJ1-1,CASSQAQGAKGTEAFF,TGCGCCAGCAGCCAAGCGCAGGGGGCAAAGGGCACTGAAGCTTTCTTT
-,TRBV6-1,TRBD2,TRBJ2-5,CASSASGAEETQYF,TGTGCCAGCAGTGCTAGCGGGGCGGAAGAGACCCAGTACTTC
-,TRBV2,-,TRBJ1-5,CASSRGLRENQPQHF,TGTGCCAGCAGTAGAGGGCTTCGGGAGAATCAGCCCCAGCATTTT
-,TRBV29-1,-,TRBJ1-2,CSVRQASFGYTF,TGCAGCGTTCGACAGGCGTCCTTTGGCTACACCTTC
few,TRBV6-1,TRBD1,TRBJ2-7,CASSHRDRQYF,TGTGCCAGCAGTCACCGGGACAGACAGTACTTC
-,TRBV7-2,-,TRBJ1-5,CASSEGYNQPQHF,TGTGCCAGCAGCGAGGGATACAATCAGCCCCAGCATTTT
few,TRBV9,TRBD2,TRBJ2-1,CASMAGGQRDEQFF,TGTGCCAGCATGGCGGGGGGGCAGAGGGATGAGCAGTTCTTC
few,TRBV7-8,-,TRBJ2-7,CASSPDLSSYEQYF,TGTGCCAGCAGCCCGGACCTTAGCTCCTACGAGCAGTACTTC
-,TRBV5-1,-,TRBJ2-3,CASSLTPLSTDTQYF,TGCGCCAGCAGCTTGACCCCCCTAAGCACAGATACGCAGTATTTT
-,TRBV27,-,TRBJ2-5,CASSPLVSLETQYF,TGTGCCAGCAGTCCCCTCGTTAGCCTAGAGACCCAGTACTTC
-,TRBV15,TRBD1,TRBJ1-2,CATSTRDRGRIYGYTF,TGTGCCACCAGCACCAGGGACAGGGGGCGAATTTATGGCTACACCTTC
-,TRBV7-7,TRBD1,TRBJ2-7,CASSQAGQGGSYEQYF,TGTGCCAGCAGCCAAGCGGGACAGGGGGGCTCCTACGAGCAGTACTTC
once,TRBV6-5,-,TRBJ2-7,CASIKGGFYEQYF,TGTGCCAGTATAAAGGGTGGCTTCTACGAGCAGTACTTC
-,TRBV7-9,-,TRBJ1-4,CASSPTGDHEKLFF,TGTGCCAGCAGCCCCACCGGGGACCATGAAAAACTGTTTTTT
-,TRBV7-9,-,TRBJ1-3,CASSLDSNTIYF,TGTGCCAGCAGCTTAGACTCGAACACCATATATTTT
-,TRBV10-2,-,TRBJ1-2,CASSETRTVGYTF,TGCGCCAGCAGTGAGACAAGGACAGTTGGCTACACCTTC
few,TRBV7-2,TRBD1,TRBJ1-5,CASSSRQGNQPQHF,TGTGCCAGCAGTTCGCGACAGGGGAATCAGCCCCAGCATTTT
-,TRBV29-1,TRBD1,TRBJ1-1,CSVEGAGGWNTEAFF,TGCAGCGTTGAAGGGGCAGGGGGCTGGAACACTGAAGCTTTCTTT
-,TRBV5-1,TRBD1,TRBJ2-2,CASSSQGASTGELFF,TGCGCCAGCAGCTCTCAGGGGGCTTCCACCGGGGAGCTGTTTTTT